The 32 T cell receptor beta chains given below trace back to one sample, sequenced in a study of T cell responses to AZD1222 COVID-19 vaccine. Sequencing used immunoSEQ multiplex PCR; TCRdb keeps in-frame clones, though not all of them. The sample has approximately 100,000 clones, around 95% seen once. The input for sequencing was peripheral blood, taken on day 0 of AZD1222 vaccination. These receptors all come from an adult in good health.

The CDR3 reads CASSISGGRNEQFF. In nucleotides, the CDR3 is TGTGCCAGTAGTATTAGCGGGGGTAGGAATGAGCAGTTCTTC. J is TRBJ2-1 and V is TRBV19; TRBD2 matches 9 bases. Germline loops: CDR1 LNHDA, CDR2 SQIVND (reference sequence). V was pared by 3 bases and J by 7 bases, with 4 bases of the junction left unmatched. CDR3 length equals 14 residues. The full variable domain, its missing parts supplied by reference TRBV19 and TRBJ2-1, is DGGITQSPKYLFRKEGQNVTLSCEQNLNHDAMYWYRQDPGQGLRLIYYSQIVNDFQKGDIAEGYSVSREKKESFPLTVTSAQKNPTAFYLCASSISGGRNEQFFGPGTRLTVL.

The chain uses TRBV12-5 and TRBJ2-7; 12 bases are a match to TRBD1. The CDR3 totals 21 residues. The germline gives CDR1 LGHNT, CDR2 FRNRAP. Unmatched junction bases numbered 18, after V lost 3 bases and J lost 0 bases. Written as DNA, the CDR3 is TGTGCTAGTGGTTTTTCCGCCCTGCCCACGCGGGACAGGGGGCCCTCCTACGAGCAGTACTTC. Translated: CASGFSALPTRDRGPSYEQYF.

The CDR3 DNA is TGTGCCAGCAGGATAGGGATCGGGAATGAGCAGTTCTTC. Amino acids: CASRIGIGNEQFF. This chain uses TRBV27 with TRBJ2-1, with D unclear. V was shortened by 6 bases and J by 7 bases, with 13 bases between the two germline ends. The CDR3 runs 13 residues. Germline V gene lookup returns CDR1 MNHEY and CDR2 SMNVEV (reference sequence).

This clone was seen only once. The chain employs TRBV19 and TRBJ2-7; TRBD1 matches 9 bases. This CDR3 has 15 amino acids. Per germline, CDR1 LNHDA and CDR2 SQIVND (reference sequence). The V gene end was trimmed by 6 bases and the J gene end by 2 bases; junction bases not matched to a gene: 8. The CDR3 DNA reads as TGTGCCAGTAGCATCCGGGACAGGGTAACCTACGAGCAGTACTTC. This codes for CASSIRDRVTYEQYF.

The rearrangement joins TRBV11-2 to TRBJ2-5; the match to TRBD2 covers 7 bases. Losses at the gene ends were 5 bases for V and 2 bases for J; bases not matched to a gene: 11. The CDR3 runs to 16 residues. The V gene's germline CDR1 is SGHAT and CDR2 FQNNGV. CDR3 in DNA: TGTGCCAGCAGCCCCAACGCCGGGCGGGGGCAAGAGACCCAGTACTTC. This codes for CASSPNAGRGQETQYF.

The chain has TRBV5-4 and TRBJ2-5, with 8 positions matching TRBD1. Germline trimming cut 3 bases from V and 5 bases from J; bases unmatched to any gene: 9. Germline CDR1 and CDR2: SGHNT and YYREEE (reference sequence). This CDR3 comprises 15 residues. This CDR3 reads CASSWGDRPGETQYF. CDR3 in DNA: TGTGCCAGCAGCTGGGGGGACAGGCCTGGGGAGACCCAGTACTTC.

This clone was recorded only once. The V gene is TRBV19, the J gene TRBJ1-2; 9 positions match TRBD1. Per germline, CDR1 LNHDA and CDR2 SQIVND (reference sequence). The CDR3 loop spans 16 amino acids. V shed 8 bases and J 6 bases; nucleotides not matched to a gene: 16. The CDR3 sequence is CASSSAQPGQGNGYTF. The CDR3 coding sequence is TGTGCCAGTTCGTCGGCCCAGCCCGGACAGGGGAATGGCTACACCTTC.

The CDR3 region has the DNA TGCAGCGTCCCGGACAGCTACTACGAGCAGTACTTC. Its translation is CSVPDSYYEQYF. This sequence joins TRBV29-1 and TRBJ2-7, with D possibly matching TRBD1 (6 bases). Germline loops: CDR1 SQVTM, CDR2 ANQGSEA. The V end lost 6 bases, the J end lost 3 bases, and 12 bases lay between the germline ends. This CDR3 contains 12 residues.

The chain links TRBV4-3 to TRBJ2-7, with 9 nucleotides matching TRBD2. CDR3 length: 15 amino acids. Per the germline V gene, CDR1 is LGHNA and CDR2 is YSLEER. The V segment lost 0 bases and the J segment 2 bases; nucleotides outside the gene matches: 2. The CDR3 DNA is TGCGCCAGCAGCCAAGAGGCTAGCGGGGCCTACGAGCAGTACTTC. Its translation: CASSQEASGAYEQYF.

Of note for this clone: This CDR3 is also generated by other DNA sequences in the sample. This chain links TRBV19 with TRBJ1-1; TRBD1 matches 9 bases. The CDR3 covers 14 residues. The germline V gene encodes CDR1 LNHDA and CDR2 SQIVND (reference sequence). The V and J ends lost 8 bases and 5 bases, in that order; junction bases with no gene match: 9. CDR3 in DNA: TGTGCCAGTTCGACCGGGACAGGGCGAACTGAAGCTTTCTTT. Translating gives CASSTGTGRTEAFF. The full variable domain, its missing parts supplied by reference TRBV19 and TRBJ1-1, is DGGITQSPKYLFRKEGQNVTLSCEQNLNHDAMYWYRQDPGQGLRLIYYSQIVNDFQKGDIAEGYSVSREKKESFPLTVTSAQKNPTAFYLCASSTGTGRTEAFFGQGTRLTVV.

This chain joins TRBV3-1 (or the pseudogene TRBV3-2) and TRBJ1-5; D remains ambiguous. V was cut by 8 bases and J by 0 bases, with 8 bases left in between. Per germline, CDR1 LGHDT and CDR2 YNNKEL (reference sequence). The CDR3 has 13 amino acids. CDR3 residues: CASQGDSNQPQHF. Written as DNA, the CDR3 is TGTGCCAGCCAAGGAGATAGCAATCAGCCCCAGCATTTT.

This chain connects TRBV4-2 to TRBJ2-7, with 7 bases that match TRBD2. V lost 0 bases and J lost 2; bases outside the gene matches: 7. The CDR3 consists of 16 residues. Germline V CDR1 and CDR2: LGHNA, YNFKEQ. The CDR3 reads CASSQDSTSATYEQYF. The CDR3 coding sequence is TGTGCCAGCAGCCAAGATAGCACTAGCGCGACCTACGAGCAGTACTTC.

V and J are TRBV5-4 and TRBJ1-1; D perhaps matches TRBD1 (5 bases). This CDR3 contains 13 residues. CDR1 is SGHNT and CDR2 is YYREEE in the germline V gene (reference sequence). V was cut by 10 bases and J by 6 bases, with 19 bases left in between. CDR3 nucleotides: TGTGCCGCGGGGGTCGGGGGTGTTGCTGAAGCTTTCTTT. As protein: CAAGVGGVAEAFF.

The chain combines TRBV19 with TRBJ2-4; TRBD1 matches 7 bases. J gave up 3 bases and V 5 bases, and 7 bases lay outside the gene matches. The germline V gene encodes CDR1 LNHDA and CDR2 SQIVND (reference sequence). CDR3 length: 15 amino acids. DNA of the CDR3: TGTGCCAGTAGTGAGCAGGGGGAAGGCAAAAACATTCAGTACTTC. Residues: CASSEQGEGKNIQYF.

The rearrangement joins TRBV11-2 to TRBJ2-5, with unresolved D. V lost 3 bases to trimming and J lost 2 bases, with 13 bases between them. The CDR3 is 15 amino acids. CDR1 and CDR2 (germline): SGHAT, FQNNGV. The CDR3 bases are TGTGCCAGCAGCTTCGGGCCGCTACTACAAGAGACCCAGTACTTC. Translated, it gives CASSFGPLLQETQYF.

The chain employs TRBV11-2 and TRBJ1-1; D gene ambiguous. CDR3 length: 13 amino acids. Germline V gene data show CDR1 as SGHAT and CDR2 as FQNNGV. The V end was cut by 1 base, the J end by 6 bases, with 9 bases between. The CDR3: CASSLGVGSEAFF. The CDR3, as DNA: TGTGCCAGCAGCTTAGGGGTGGGGTCTGAAGCTTTCTTT.

This chain uses TRBV5-1 with TRBJ2-7; 9 nucleotides align to TRBD2. Germline trimming cut 4 bases from V and 3 bases from J; bases unmatched to any gene: 11. Germline lookup yields CDR1 SGHRS and CDR2 YFSETQ. This CDR3 has 16 residues. CDR3 DNA sequence: TGCGCCAGCAGCGACAGAACCGCGGGAGGGAGCTACGAGCAGTACTTC. Its translation: CASSDRTAGGSYEQYF.

The chain uses TRBV27 and TRBJ1-1, with TRBD1 matching 7 bases. V was clipped by 5 bases and J by 4 bases; unmatched bases: 4. This CDR3 is 13 amino acids long. Germline CDR1 reads MNHEY; CDR2 reads SMNVEV (reference sequence). This chain's CDR3 is CASSRHRGTEAFF. DNA of the CDR3: TGTGCCAGCAGTCGCCACAGGGGCACTGAAGCTTTCTTT.

The CDR3 DNA follows: TGTGCCAGCAGCTGGAGGACAGGGTACACAGATACGCAGTATTTT. Protein: CASSWRTGYTDTQYF. The V gene is TRBV9, the J gene TRBJ2-3; 8 nucleotides match TRBD1. V was clipped by 4 bases and J by 2 bases; unmatched bases: 6. CDR1 and CDR2 (germline): SGDLS, YYNGEE. This CDR3 contains 15 residues.

The chain couples TRBV29-1 to TRBJ1-2; D unresolved. The germline V gene has CDR1 SQVTM and CDR2 ANQGSEA. Deletions cut 4 bases from V and 4 bases from J, with 13 bases between. The CDR3 runs 13 residues. In DNA form, the CDR3 reads TGCAGCGTTGTAACAGAAGCTTCCTATGGCTACACCTTC. It codes for CSVVTEASYGYTF.

This chain links TRBV4-1 with TRBJ1-1, with D possibly TRBD1 on 6 matching bases. CDR3 length: 15 residues. The germline V gene has CDR1 MGHRA and CDR2 YSYEKL. The V gene lost 4 bases and the J gene lost 2 bases, with 14 bases spanning the gap. The CDR3 loop is CASSRGQIDNTEAFF. The CDR3 DNA reads as TGCGCCAGCAGCCGAGGACAGATAGACAACACTGAAGCTTTCTTT.

This clone was observed a single time. The rearrangement uses TRBV2 and TRBJ2-7; TRBD2 matches at 9 bases. This CDR3 has 13 residues. Germline V gene sequence: CDR1 SNHLY, CDR2 FYNNEI. Unmatched junction bases numbered 3, after V lost 5 bases and J lost 4 bases. The CDR3 DNA follows: TGTGCCAGCAGTCAGCGGGAGGTTTACGAGCAGTACTTC. Translation gives CASSQREVYEQYF.

The V and J genes are TRBV29-1 and TRBJ2-7, with 7 bases aligning to TRBD1. The V gene end was trimmed by 3 bases and the J gene end by 2 bases; junction bases not matched to a gene: 1. The germline CDR1 and CDR2 sequences are SQVTM and ANQGSEA. The CDR3 sequence is 12 residues long. CDR3 DNA: TGCAGCGTTGAGCAGGGGGCCTACGAGCAGTACTTC. Translating gives CSVEQGAYEQYF.

The chain links TRBV30 to TRBJ1-5; 8 bases are shared with TRBD1. Germline lookup yields CDR1 GTSNPN and CDR2 SVGIG (reference sequence). V trimming: 2 bases; J trimming: 4 bases; junction bases outside the gene matches: 4. This CDR3 comprises 14 residues. The CDR3 region has the DNA TGTGCCTGGAGTCGGGACAGGAAAAATCAGCCCCAGCATTTT. This translates into CAWSRDRKNQPQHF.

The chain uses TRBV10-2 and TRBJ2-7, with D possibly TRBD1 on 6 matching bases. In germline, CDR1 is WSHSY, CDR2 SAAADI. CDR3 length: 15 residues. Trimming stripped 3 bases from V and 0 bases from J, with 12 bases between. The CDR3 DNA follows: TGCGCCAGCAGTGAATATCGGACAGCCTCCTACGAGCAGTACTTC. As protein: CASSEYRTASYEQYF.

This clone was seen only once. The chain's CDR3 is CASSSSGGVMNTEAFF. DNA of the CDR3: TGTGCCAGCAGTTCGTCAGGGGGAGTGATGAACACTGAAGCTTTCTTT. This chain joins TRBV27 and TRBJ1-1; 7 bases align to TRBD1. Germline V gene sequence: CDR1 MNHEY, CDR2 SMNVEV (reference sequence). Unmatched junction bases numbered 8, after V lost 4 bases and J lost 0 bases. There are 16 residues in the CDR3.

The V gene is TRBV5-8, the J gene TRBJ2-3; D possibly corresponds to TRBD1 (6 bases). The CDR3 has 15 residues. V lost 4 bases and J 6 bases, leaving 18 bases between the germline ends. Per the germline V gene, CDR1 is SGHTS and CDR2 is YDEGEE. Here the CDR3 DNA reads TGTGCCAGCAGCCAACAGGGCCCTGTGTTGGATACGCAGTATTTT. Encoded protein: CASSQQGPVLDTQYF.

The chain carries TRBV5-1 and TRBJ1-1, with TRBD1 as a possible D gene (5 bases). The CDR3 length is 11 residues. Germline values: CDR1 SGHRS, CDR2 YFSETQ. V dropped 10 bases and J dropped 7 bases, with 14 bases sitting between them. This CDR3 is CASRGGGEAFF. The CDR3 DNA reads TGCGCCTCCCGGGGTGGGGGTGAAGCTTTCTTT.

V usage is TRBV5-4 and J usage is TRBJ1-2; possibly TRBD1 for D (5 bases). Trimming stripped 0 bases from V and 6 bases from J, with 9 bases between. The germline gives CDR1 SGHNT, CDR2 YYREEE (reference sequence). The CDR3 is 13 residues long. The CDR3 nucleotides read TGTGCCAGCAGCTTGGTAGGGGACGATGGCTACACCTTC. It translates to CASSLVGDDGYTF.

The chain carries TRBV6-5 and TRBJ1-4, with TRBD1 as a possible D gene (5 bases). V lost 5 bases to trimming and J lost 8 bases, with 15 bases between them. The germline gives CDR1 MNHEY, CDR2 SVGAGI. The CDR3 sequence is 14 residues long. The DNA for the CDR3 is TGTGCCAGCAGTAGGGCAGAGGGGCAGGAAAAACTGTTTTTT. Amino acid sequence: CASSRAEGQEKLFF.

The genes are TRBV19 and TRBJ2-1, with a weak D call TRBD2 (6 bases). The CDR3 length is 15 residues. V lost 6 bases, J lost 1 base, and 13 bases lay in between. Germline CDR1 is LNHDA and CDR2 is SQIVND (reference sequence). CDR3 in amino acids: CASSPSTSSYNEQFF. The CDR3 bases are TGTGCCAGTAGCCCTTCGACTAGTTCCTACAATGAGCAGTTCTTC. The variable domain in full, with the rest retrieved from reference TRBV19 and TRBJ2-1, is DGGITQSPKYLFRKEGQNVTLSCEQNLNHDAMYWYRQDPGQGLRLIYYSQIVNDFQKGDIAEGYSVSREKKESFPLTVTSAQKNPTAFYLCASSPSTSSYNEQFFGPGTRLTVL.

The sample holds one count of this clone. The gene calls are TRBV30 and TRBJ1-3; TRBD1 matches at 7 bases. The germline V gene has CDR1 GTSNPN and CDR2 SVGIG (reference sequence). The CDR3 extends over 12 amino acids. Unmatched junction bases numbered 5, after V lost 8 bases and J lost 4 bases. The DNA of the CDR3 is TGTGCCCTCTCGACAGGGGGAAACACCATATATTTT. This gives the protein CALSTGGNTIYF.